This T cell receptor beta chain originates from a study of technical replicates of blood from a handful of donors. TCRdb keeps only in-frame clones here, not all; method: immunoSEQ multiplex PCR. Of roughly 80,000 clones in the sample, 96% are singletons; the top ten hold more than 0.15%. In germline, CDR1 is MNHEY, CDR2 SVGAGI. Trimming cost V 5 bases and J 3 bases, with 11 bases left between them. This CDR3 has 15 amino acids. The receptor was derived from a human donor in good health. The sequenced sample consisted of T cells isolated from PBMCs. The chain has TRBV6-5 and TRBJ2-6, with TRBD2 as a possible D gene (6 bases). The CDR3 region is CASSLATSGANVLTF. The CDR3 DNA follows: TGTGCCAGCAGTCTAGCGACAAGTGGGGCCAACGTCCTGACTTTC.